The present T cell receptor beta chain was sequenced within a study of Tregs in tolerant kidney transplant recipients (dated by TCRdb to 2018 to 2020). For the wider study: The study applied TCRbeta sequencing to find donor-specific regulatory T cells before combined kidney and bone marrow transplantation and then followed those same cells after transplant. Paper-wide results and their limitations: In tolerant patients, donor-specific Tregs expanded more than Tregs overall, which suggests antigen-driven rather than nonspecific expansion. Biological reproducibility was not directly assessed, although technical replication error appeared to be minimal. Because the study included only a small number of patients, the results must be confirmed in larger populations and under other immunosuppression protocols. For some patients, the PCR primers changed as time went on, which meant samples from those patients could not be compared with one another at the nucleotide level. Expanding Tregs with activated donor B cells appeared to identify the most biologically relevant and donor-specific TCRbeta repertoire.

Turning to this clone: Its recognized antigen is unknown. The sample holds no much larger clone one base away, and base qualities are not on file.

For TCRbeta CDR3 sequencing, genomic DNA from the sorted cells was extracted using the QIAGEN DNeasy Blood and Tissue Kit. High-throughput TCRbeta CDR3 sequencing, including PCR amplification with bias correction and internal controls, was performed commercially through immunoSEQ. For the original study's pipeline: Unique productive TCRbeta sequences were defined by CDR3 nucleotide sequence when primers matched and otherwise by CDR3 amino acid sequence together with Vbeta and Jbeta genes. To correct for sorting error, sequences found in more than one sorted population at a frequency ratio of 2:1 or less were discarded, and the remaining shared sequences were assigned to the population with the higher frequency. Sequences were defined as donor-reactive when expanded at least 5-fold in CFSE-low cells versus unstimulated cells and present at a frequency of at least 0.01% in CFSE-low cells. Jensen-Shannon divergence, calculated on the top 100 TCRbeta sequences ranked by frequency, was used to quantify repertoire divergence. For any sample with multiple sequencing runs, sorting error was corrected in each run separately before the runs were pooled. In TCRdb, the immuneACCESS table is reduced to in-frame sequences with V and J assigned. These tables do not hold every clone; where another copy was compared, an unresolved V gene accounts for under half, and the others remain unexplained. V and J calls and clone size are given by that table; D and trimming were obtained from the DNA. A total of about 100,000 clones appear in this sample, roughly 93% of them only once. The ten largest clones represent roughly 1.7% of the sample.

The transplants used related donors with nonmyeloablative bone marrow transplantation, and mixed chimerism in the human trials was transient. Unstimulated Tregs (CD4+CD25+CD127-), CD4+ non-Tregs (CD4+CD25-), CD4 and CD8 cells were FACS-sorted from thawed PBMCs. The patients were several recipients of combined kidney and bone marrow transplants from the ITN036ST trial, and samples were available only from these trial subjects. Healthy control blood was processed to PBMCs with a Ficoll density gradient and then cryopreserved, whereas patient PBMCs were collected both before and after transplant. The CDR3 numbers 15 residues from cysteine through phenylalanine. Only the CDR3 DNA stays, 45 bases, in frame from base 1. V is cut back by 5 bases and J by 3 bases, with 10 bases in the junction unmatched. According to the germline V gene, CDR1 reads MNHEY and CDR2 reads SVGAGI.

The TCR sequence derives from a human patient who received a combined kidney and bone marrow transplant. The graft donor may be the source of some T cells after a transplant. The sequences come from CD4+ T cells from blood (PBMCs), collected 12 months after the transplant. This receptor chain uses TRBV6-5 and TRBJ2-7; 7 bases in the middle match TRBD1. The CDR3 has the sequence CASSTRGSGIYEQYF. The nucleotide sequence is given as TGTGCCAGCAGTACCAGGGGGTCTGGAATCTACGAGCAGTACTTC.